This T cell receptor (beta chain) was identified during a study of CD8+CD57+ T cells in acquired aplastic anemia. Study details: Sorting CD4+ and CD8+ cells gave DNA averaging approximately 3 ug.

Genomic DNA, serving as template, underwent TCR beta VDJ and CDR3 profiling. A single record per CDR3 protein comes from TCRdb applying MiXCR to the reads. Of more than 250,000 distinct CDR3 sequences listed, 55% to 60% were seen once; the top ten hold 7% to 9%. Study conclusions and caveats: CD8+ Simpson's diversity did not differ significantly between patients and controls. Comparison of patients with controls identified almost 30 shared CD8+ CDR3 sequences.

On this clonotype: Its cognate antigen is unknown.

The CDR3 extends over 13 amino acids. CDR1 is ENHRY and CDR2 is SYGVKD in the germline V gene. V was cut by 3 bases and J by 4 bases, with 9 bases left in between. This sequence joins TRBV10-3 and TRBJ1-1; possibly TRBD1 for D (5 bases). The source is a human donor with severe aplastic anemia or a healthy control (not recorded which). Sample: sorted CD4+, CD8+, or CD8+CD57+ T cells (not recorded which) from PBMCs. The CDR3 reads CAISDGRVTEAFF. For the CDR3, the DNA is TGTGCCATCAGTGACGGCAGGGTCACTGAAGCTTTCTTT.